The entry below gives a single T cell receptor beta chain sequence along with its context. These data come from a study of blood T cell repertoires in COVID-19. In the study overall: Nucleic acid was either cDNA or gDNA, and it came from T cells, B-cell-depleted T cells, or PBMCs.

Per the authors' pipeline: From reference gene primer amplification, estimates of nucleated cell counts were derived. Generated by immunoSEQ multiplex PCR, the TCRdb table keeps only in-frame clones and is missing some. The DNA was the basis for D and trimming; V, J and clone size are from that table. The repertoire holds under 300,000 clones, with around 90% as singletons. Trimming stripped 10 bases from V and 9 bases from J, with 12 bases between. Germline CDR1 and CDR2: MGHDK and SYGVNS. There are 11 residues in the CDR3. The clonotype comes from a woman aged 25 to 39 with acute or convalescent COVID-19. This chain links TRBV25-1 with TRBJ1-4; D unclear. Sample: peripheral blood. Here the CDR3 DNA reads TGTGCCACCTCCCCGGGTCAAAAACTGTTTTTT. It is translated as CATSPGQKLFF.